One and the same sample provided the 21 T cell receptor beta chains below, sequenced in a study of beta chain features in type 1 diabetes. Since all of the isolated RNA was reverse transcribed, expressed TCRB transcripts were what got sequenced. Generated by immunoSEQ multiplex PCR, the TCRdb table keeps only in-frame clones and is missing some. The sample lists around 500,000 clones, more than 9.5% occurring once. The sample was naive CD4+ T cells from blood. The receptors were sampled from a woman younger than 35 in good health.

There are a few counts of this clone. The V gene is TRBV7-2, the J gene TRBJ2-2; 10 nucleotides agree with TRBD2. Germline V gene lookup returns CDR1 SGHTA and CDR2 FQGNSA. After removal of 6 bases from V and 0 bases from J, the junction contained 10 bases not matched to a gene. The CDR3 runs 18 residues. The CDR3, as DNA: TGTGCCAGCAGGGTAGGGCTAGCGGGGGCCGCGAACACCGGGGAGCTGTTTTTT. Its protein product is CASRVGLAGAANTGELFF. Supplemented by reference TRBV7-2 and TRBJ2-2, the full variable domain reads GAGVSQSPSNKVTEKGKDVELRCDPISGHTALYWYRQSLGQGLEFLIYFQGNSAPDKSGLPSDRFSAERTGGSVSTLTIQRTQQEDSAVYLCASRVGLAGAANTGELFFGEGSRLTVL.

This clone was detected a few times. This rearrangement joins TRBV7-2 to TRBJ1-5, with D unresolved. Trimming removed 5 bases at V and 2 bases at J, with 13 bases between. The length of the CDR3 is 15 residues. Germline V gene data show CDR1 as SGHTA and CDR2 as FQGNSA. CDR3 protein: CASSPGSGRNQPQHF. The CDR3 DNA reads TGTGCCAGCAGCCCCGGTAGCGGCCGCAATCAGCCCCAGCATTTT.

This clone was detected a few times. This chain connects TRBV28 to TRBJ2-4, with D unresolved. The CDR3 is 18 residues long. V was trimmed by 5 bases and J by 0 bases, leaving 20 bases between them. Germline lookup yields CDR1 MDHEN and CDR2 SYDVKM. The CDR3: CASSPYPRAALAKNIQYF. The DNA for the CDR3 is TGTGCCAGCAGTCCTTATCCACGGGCAGCCCTAGCCAAAAACATTCAGTACTTC.

The chain carries TRBV10-3 and TRBJ2-7; D is undetermined. The CDR3 is 12 residues long. Germline CDR1 and CDR2: ENHRY and SYGVKD. Trimming took 5 bases from V and 0 from J, leaving 5 bases between them. CDR3 protein: CAISRASYEQYF. CDR3 nucleotide sequence: TGTGCCATCAGTCGGGCCTCCTACGAGCAGTACTTC.

This clone showed up just a few times. The chain carries TRBV7-6 and TRBJ2-3, with 10 nucleotides matching TRBD2. Germline-derived CDR1 and CDR2 are SGHVS and FNYEAQ. The CDR3 spans 15 residues. The trim removed 1 base at V and 6 bases at J, leaving 4 bases unmatched. CDR3 sequence (DNA): TGTGCCAGCAGCTTAGTACTAGCGGGGCCGGATACGCAGTATTTT. Its translation is CASSLVLAGPDTQYF. The whole variable domain, filled in from reference TRBV7-6 and TRBJ2-3, reads GAGVSQSPRYKVTKRGQDVALRCDPISGHVSLYWYRQALGQGPEFLTYFNYEAQQDKSGLPNDRFSAERPEGSISTLTIQRTEQRDSAMYRCASSLVLAGPDTQYFGPGTRLTVL.

Concerning this clone: Other DNA sequences of this sample code for an identical CDR3. The chain uses TRBV28 and TRBJ2-5; D is ambiguous. CDR3 length: 11 amino acids. The V gene's germline CDR1 is MDHEN and CDR2 SYDVKM. The ends were cut back, 2 bases at V and 5 bases at J, with 3 bases in the middle. The CDR3 loop is CASSLKETQYF. The CDR3 DNA reads TGTGCCAGCAGTTTAAAGGAGACCCAGTACTTC.

This chain connects TRBV5-4 to TRBJ2-1, with D unresolved. Germline-derived CDR1 and CDR2 are SGHNT and YYREEE (reference sequence). The CDR3 spans 17 residues. Trimming shortened V by 4 bases and J by 8 bases, and 25 bases separated the two germline ends. CDR3 sequence: CASSPLAERREVDEQFF. CDR3 sequence (DNA): TGTGCCAGCAGCCCTCTCGCCGAAAGGAGAGAGGTCGATGAGCAGTTCTTC.

The chain employs TRBV6-5 and TRBJ1-1; no reliable D call. From germline, CDR1 is MNHEY and CDR2 SVGAGI. The V end lost 4 bases, the J end lost 6 bases, and 12 bases lay between the germline ends. The CDR3 length is 13 residues. The chain's CDR3 is CASSSLQPAEAFF. CDR3 sequence (DNA): TGTGCCAGCAGTTCCCTACAGCCAGCTGAAGCTTTCTTT.

The V gene is TRBV7-2, the J gene TRBJ2-1, with 9 bases that match TRBD2. CDR3 length equals 14 residues. CDR1 and CDR2 (germline): SGHTA, FQGNSA. The ends lost 3 bases at V and 4 bases at J; junction bases unmatched: 1. The CDR3 sequence: CASSFSGGYNEQFF. The CDR3 region has the DNA TGTGCCAGCAGCTTTAGCGGGGGTTACAATGAGCAGTTCTTC.

The chain employs TRBV25-1 and TRBJ1-4; D not resolved. The CDR3 sequence is 12 residues long. The V end lost 3 bases, the J end lost 6 bases, and 5 bases lay between the germline ends. From germline, CDR1 is MGHDK and CDR2 SYGVNS. In DNA form, the CDR3 reads TGTGCCAGCAGTGATATCGATGAAAAACTGTTTTTT. This sequence encodes CASSDIDEKLFF.

CDR3 amino acids: CASREGPSTDTQYF. CDR3 DNA sequence: TGTGCCAGCAGGGAGGGGCCAAGCACAGATACGCAGTATTTT. This chain joins TRBV6-1 and TRBJ2-3; D possibly corresponds to TRBD2 (6 bases). V was pared by 6 bases and J by 0 bases, with 10 bases between. Germline CDR1 is MNHNS and CDR2 is SASEGT. The CDR3 consists of 14 residues.

In this sample, this clone turned up a few times. The rearrangement joins TRBV4-1 to TRBJ2-7; TRBD1 matches at 7 bases. Germline V gene sequence: CDR1 MGHRA, CDR2 YSYEKL. This CDR3 contains 15 residues. Trimming took 0 bases from V and 3 from J; bases not matched to a gene: 5. CDR3 loop: CASSQDWGQIYEQYV. The CDR3 DNA reads as TGCGCCAGCAGCCAAGATTGGGGACAGATCTACGAGCAGTACGTC.

This clone has a handful of counts. V gene TRBV9 combines with J gene TRBJ2-3; D unresolved. With 0 bases removed from V and 2 bases from J, the gap between germline ends came to 13 bases. Germline V gene data show CDR1 as SGDLS and CDR2 as YYNGEE. The CDR3 has 16 residues. The CDR3 reads CASSVAVGPVTDTQYF. CDR3 coding DNA: TGTGCCAGCAGCGTAGCGGTGGGTCCAGTCACAGATACGCAGTATTTT. Combining the CDR3 with reference TRBV9 and TRBJ2-3 gives the whole variable domain DSGVTQTPKHLITATGQRVTLRCSPRSGDLSVYWYQQSLDQGLQFLIQYYNGEERAKGNILERFSAQQFPDLHSELNLSSLELGDSALYFCASSVAVGPVTDTQYFGPGTRLTVL.

The sample holds a few counts of this clone. The chain has TRBV2 and TRBJ2-7, with D possibly matching TRBD1 (5 bases). V shed 5 bases and J shed 5 bases, with 10 bases lying between them. There are 12 residues in the CDR3. CDR1 SNHLY and CDR2 FYNNEI come from the germline V gene. CDR3 in DNA: TGTGCCAGCAGTCCAGGGTGGAACGAGCAGTACGTC. This sequence encodes CASSPGWNEQYV.

This clone has a handful of counts. The chain is built from TRBV11-1 and TRBJ2-5, with TRBD1 matching 8 bases. The CDR3 has 14 residues. V dropped 3 bases and J dropped 1; count of bases not matched to a gene: 1. Germline V gene data show CDR1 as SGHAT and CDR2 as FQDESV (reference sequence). CDR3 region: CASSLDRAQETQYF. Here the CDR3 DNA reads TGTGCCAGCAGCTTGGACAGGGCCCAAGAGACCCAGTACTTC.

The V call is TRBV6-5, the J call TRBJ2-7, with D perhaps TRBD1 (5 bases). The ends were cut back, 8 bases at V and 5 bases at J, with 13 bases in the middle. Germline CDR1 MNHEY, CDR2 SVGAGI. The length of the CDR3 is 12 residues. This CDR3 is CASANRYHEQYF. In DNA form, the CDR3 reads TGTGCCAGCGCGAACAGGTACCACGAGCAGTACTTC.

This clone was observed a handful of times. CDR3: CASSPSVGGMLKLFF. Here the CDR3 DNA reads TGTGCCAGCAGCCCCTCGGTTGGGGGAATGTTGAAACTGTTTTTT. V is TRBV7-9 and J is TRBJ1-4; D possibly corresponds to TRBD1 (5 bases). Germline CDR1 SEHNR, CDR2 FQNEAQ (reference sequence). The CDR3 consists of 15 residues. The ends were cut back, 5 bases at V and 11 bases at J, with 21 bases in the middle.

The chain has TRBV7-9 and TRBJ2-7; D possibly uses TRBD1 or TRBD2 (6 bases each). Per the germline V gene, CDR1 is SEHNR and CDR2 is FQNEAQ (reference sequence). CDR3 length equals 14 residues. Trimming pared 6 bases from V and 6 bases from J, leaving 18 bases between. The DNA for the CDR3 is TGTGCCAGCAGATCAACGGGGTCGGGGGCCGAGCAGTACGTC. Amino acid sequence: CASRSTGSGAEQYV.

This clone was detected only a few times. CDR3 protein: CAWNSGGDEQFF. The CDR3, as DNA: TGTGCCTGGAACTCAGGTGGAGATGAGCAGTTCTTC. The genes are TRBV30 and TRBJ2-1, with D unclear. With 4 bases removed from V and 8 bases from J, the gap between germline ends came to 12 bases. CDR1 GTSNPN and CDR2 SVGIG come from the germline V gene (reference sequence). The CDR3 runs 12 residues.

This chain uses TRBV29-1 with TRBJ1-4, with TRBD1 matching 9 bases. The CDR3 spans 13 residues. V dropped 7 bases and J dropped 3; count of bases not matched to a gene: 3. CDR1 SQVTM and CDR2 ANQGSEA come from the germline V gene. The CDR3 loop is CSAGTGPNEKLFF. CDR3 DNA: TGCAGCGCAGGGACAGGGCCTAATGAAAAACTGTTTTTT.

This sequence joins TRBV20-1 and TRBJ1-2; TRBD1 is a possible D gene (6 bases). V was trimmed by 2 bases and J by 14 bases, leaving 9 bases between them. The germline gives CDR1 DFQATT, CDR2 SNEGSKA (reference sequence). The CDR3 consists of 9 residues. CDR3 protein: CSARTQGTF. CDR3 nucleotides: TGCAGTGCTAGAACCCAGGGGACCTTC.